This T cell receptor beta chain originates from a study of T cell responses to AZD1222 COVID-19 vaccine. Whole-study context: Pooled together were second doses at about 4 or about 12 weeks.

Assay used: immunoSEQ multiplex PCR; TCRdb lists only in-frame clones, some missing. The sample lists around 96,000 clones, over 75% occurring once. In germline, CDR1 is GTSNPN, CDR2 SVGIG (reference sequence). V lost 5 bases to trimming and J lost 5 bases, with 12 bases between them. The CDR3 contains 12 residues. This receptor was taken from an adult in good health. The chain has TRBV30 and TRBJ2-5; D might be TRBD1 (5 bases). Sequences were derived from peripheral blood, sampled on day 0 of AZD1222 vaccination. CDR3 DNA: TGTGCCTGGTCAGGGTCCGGCGAGACCCAGTACTTC. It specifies CAWSGSGETQYF. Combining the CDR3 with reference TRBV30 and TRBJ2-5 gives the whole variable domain SQTIHQWPATLVQPVGSPLSLECTVEGTSNPNLYWYRQAAGRGLQLLFYSVGIGQISSEVPQNLSASRPQDRQFILSSKKLLLSDSGFYLCAWSGSGETQYFGPGTRLLVL.